This is a list of T cell receptor beta chains from one sample in a study of cytomegalovirus exposure and HLA in healthy donors. Some clones are missing from TCRdb's copy, which holds only in-frame ones; the method was immunoSEQ multiplex PCR. The table includes around 120,000 clones, about 75% detected once. The sequencing sample was made of PBMCs. These TCRs come from a man in his sixties in good health and CMV-seropositive. CDR3s include the opening cysteine and the closing phenylalanine or tryptophan. Each record gives: J gene, clone size, D gene, V gene, CDR3 DNA, CDR3 protein. D genes are given only for firm matches. Rows may omit the clone size; those that give it use once, few, many or a size class.

J gene: TRBJ1-1
clone size: .
D gene: .
V gene: TRBV19
CDR3 DNA: TGTGCCAGTAGTATAACGGGGGGGATCGGTGAAGCTTTCTTT
CDR3 protein: CASSITGGIGEAFF

J gene: TRBJ2-3
clone size: .
D gene: .
V gene: TRBV2
CDR3 DNA: TGTGCCAGCAGTGTGGGCGGGCACACAGATACGCAGTATTTT
CDR3 protein: CASSVGGHTDTQYF

J gene: TRBJ2-1
clone size: .
D gene: TRBD1
V gene: TRBV5-1
CDR3 DNA: TGCGCCAGCACCTCCGGGACAGGGCAGTTCTTC
CDR3 protein: CASTSGTGQFF

J gene: TRBJ2-1
clone size: .
D gene: .
V gene: TRBV10-1
CDR3 DNA: TGCGCCAGCAGTGAGGGGAGCGCCTCCTACAATGAGCAGTTCTTC
CDR3 protein: CASSEGSASYNEQFF

J gene: TRBJ2-7
clone size: few
D gene: TRBD1
V gene: TRBV5-6
CDR3 DNA: TGTGCCAGCAGCCCTCGGGGACAGTTCCACGAGCAGTACTTC
CDR3 protein: CASSPRGQFHEQYF

J gene: TRBJ2-1
clone size: .
D gene: TRBD2
V gene: TRBV28
CDR3 DNA: TGTGCCAGCAGTCTGACTAGCTTTCGTTATGAGCAGTTCTTC
CDR3 protein: CASSLTSFRYEQFF

J gene: TRBJ1-1
clone size: .
D gene: .
V gene: TRBV6-5
CDR3 DNA: TGTGCCAGCAGCAAAGACCCCAGGGAAGTGACTGAAGCTTTCTTT
CDR3 protein: CASSKDPREVTEAFF

J gene: TRBJ2-7
clone size: .
D gene: TRBD2
V gene: TRBV28
CDR3 DNA: TGTGCCAGCAGTTTCCCCAGCGGGAGGGGGTACGAGCAGTACTTC
CDR3 protein: CASSFPSGRGYEQYF

J gene: TRBJ2-1
clone size: .
D gene: .
V gene: TRBV2
CDR3 DNA: TGTGCCAGCAGTGAGTCAGGTCCTTACAATGAGCAGTTCTTC
CDR3 protein: CASSESGPYNEQFF

J gene: TRBJ1-2
clone size: few
D gene: .
V gene: TRBV2
CDR3 DNA: TGTGCCAGCTCCAGGGACATTAACTATGGCTACACCTTC
CDR3 protein: CASSRDINYGYTF

J gene: TRBJ1-6
clone size: .
D gene: .
V gene: TRBV2
CDR3 DNA: TGTGCCAGCAGTGAACGGGTGGGAGCGAATTCACCCCTCCACTTT
CDR3 protein: CASSERVGANSPLHF

J gene: TRBJ1-2
clone size: .
D gene: .
V gene: TRBV6-1
CDR3 DNA: TGTGCCAGCAGGGCTCCGGGACAACAAAACTATGGCTACACCTTC
CDR3 protein: CASRAPGQQNYGYTF

J gene: TRBJ1-1
clone size: few
D gene: TRBD1
V gene: TRBV7-9
CDR3 DNA: TGTGCCAGCAGCTGGGGGACAGAGAACACTGAAGCTTTCTTT
CDR3 protein: CASSWGTENTEAFF

J gene: TRBJ2-2
clone size: few
D gene: .
V gene: TRBV5-1
CDR3 DNA: TGCGCCAGCAAATTGATAGTAAACACCGGGGAGCTGTTTTTT
CDR3 protein: CASKLIVNTGELFF

J gene: TRBJ2-5
clone size: .
D gene: TRBD1
V gene: TRBV9
CDR3 DNA: TGTGCCAGCAGCGTAGAACAGGGGGGCTTGGAGACCCAGTACTTC
CDR3 protein: CASSVEQGGLETQYF

J gene: TRBJ1-2
clone size: .
D gene: TRBD1
V gene: TRBV10-3
CDR3 DNA: TGTGCCATCAGTGAGTCGACGGGGACAGTAATCCCTAACTATGGCTACACCTTC
CDR3 protein: CAISESTGTVIPNYGYTF